This T cell receptor (beta chain) was recovered during a study of blood T cell repertoires in COVID-19. Source study methods: For nucleated cells, counts were estimated from reference gene primer amplification. Assay used: immunoSEQ multiplex PCR; TCRdb lists only in-frame clones, some missing. V, J and clone size are taken as reported in that table, and D and trimming were inferred from the DNA itself. Altogether about 280,000 clones are present, around nine tenths being singletons, with the ten largest covering roughly 8.5%. Germline CDR1 reads SGHTA; CDR2 reads FQGTGA. This CDR3 has 15 amino acids. V dropped 0 bases and J dropped 9; count of bases not matched to a gene: 6.

The receptor was isolated from a middle-aged man with active or convalescent COVID-19. Material for sequencing was peripheral blood. The V and J genes are TRBV7-3 and TRBJ2-4, with 9 bases aligning to TRBD2. In DNA form, the CDR3 reads TGTGCCAGCAGCTTAACTGTAGCGGGAGATGGCATTCAGTACTTC. Protein product: CASSLTVAGDGIQYF.